These T cell receptor beta chains were read from a single sample in a study of blood T cell repertoires in COVID-19. Profiling relied on immunoSEQ multiplex PCR, and the TCRdb table lists in-frame clones only, not all of them. Of roughly 200,000 clones in the sample, roughly 76% are singletons; the top ten hold approximately 9.9%. The sample consisted of peripheral blood. Receptors originate from a woman aged 35 to 49 with COVID-19, enrolled during active disease. CDR3s include the opening cysteine and the closing phenylalanine or tryptophan. A D gene is named only where the DNA matches it firmly. Not every row has a clone size; where given, it reads once, few, many or a size class.

v_gene: TRBV29-1; len: 14; d_gene: .; j_gene: TRBJ1-1; abundance: .; CDR3aa: CSVQIPGENTEAFF; CDR3nt: TGCAGCGTGCAGATCCCCGGAGAGAACACTGAAGCTTTCTTT
v_gene: TRBV19; len: 14; d_gene: TRBD1; j_gene: TRBJ1-1; abundance: .; CDR3aa: CASRGTGGGTEAFF; CDR3nt: TGTGCCAGTAGAGGGACAGGGGGTGGCACTGAAGCTTTCTTT
v_gene: TRBV6-5; len: 13; d_gene: TRBD2; j_gene: TRBJ2-3; abundance: .; CDR3aa: CASTGGGIGTQYF; CDR3nt: TGTGCTTCGACGGGGGGTGGGATAGGGACGCAGTATTTT
v_gene: TRBV28; len: 15; d_gene: .; j_gene: TRBJ2-7; abundance: .; CDR3aa: CASSPRGRRLYEQYF; CDR3nt: TGTGCCAGCAGTCCCCGTGGCCGCAGACTCTACGAGCAGTACTTC
v_gene: TRBV5-8; len: 14; d_gene: .; j_gene: TRBJ1-2; abundance: .; CDR3aa: CASSLEAGVRGYTF; CDR3nt: TGTGCCAGCAGCTTGGAGGCCGGGGTTAGGGGCTACACCTTC
v_gene: TRBV27; len: 14; d_gene: .; j_gene: TRBJ1-1; abundance: .; CDR3aa: CASSLQPGGTEAFF; CDR3nt: TGTGCCAGCAGTTTGCAGCCGGGAGGAACTGAAGCTTTCTTT
v_gene: TRBV24-1; len: 16; d_gene: TRBD2; j_gene: TRBJ2-2; abundance: .; CDR3aa: CATSDPVAGATGELFF; CDR3nt: TGTGCCACCAGTGACCCCGTAGCGGGGGCCACCGGGGAGCTGTTTTTT
v_gene: TRBV30; len: 14; d_gene: TRBD1; j_gene: TRBJ1-1; abundance: .; CDR3aa: CAWSFRGLSTEAFF; CDR3nt: TGTGCCTGGAGTTTCAGGGGGCTGAGCACTGAAGCTTTCTTT
v_gene: TRBV4-1; len: 17; d_gene: .; j_gene: TRBJ1-4; abundance: few; CDR3aa: CASSQGPLTAVEEKLFF; CDR3nt: TGCGCCAGCAGCCAAGGGCCCCTAACAGCGGTTGAGGAAAAACTGTTTTTT
v_gene: TRBV9; len: 14; d_gene: .; j_gene: TRBJ1-5; abundance: few; CDR3aa: CASSVGQSNQPQHF; CDR3nt: TGTGCCAGCAGCGTCGGACAGAGCAATCAGCCCCAGCATTTT
v_gene: TRBV6-5; len: 16; d_gene: .; j_gene: TRBJ2-1; abundance: .; CDR3aa: CASSYSSRGIYNEQFF; CDR3nt: TGTGCCAGCAGTTACTCGAGCCGGGGAATATACAATGAGCAGTTCTTC
v_gene: TRBV27; len: 12; d_gene: .; j_gene: TRBJ2-7; abundance: .; CDR3aa: CASSFPGNEQYF; CDR3nt: TGTGCCAGCAGTTTCCCAGGGAACGAGCAGTACTTC
v_gene: TRBV6-1; len: 16; d_gene: .; j_gene: TRBJ2-7; abundance: .; CDR3aa: CASSETMAAATYEQYF; CDR3nt: TGTGCCAGCAGTGAAACCATGGCGGCAGCTACCTACGAGCAGTACTTC
v_gene: TRBV6-1; len: 17; d_gene: .; j_gene: TRBJ1-4; abundance: .; CDR3aa: CASSELAALGTNEKLFF; CDR3nt: TGTGCCAGCAGTGAATTGGCAGCTCTAGGCACTAATGAAAAACTGTTTTTT
v_gene: TRBV21-1; len: 16; d_gene: .; j_gene: TRBJ1-6; abundance: .; CDR3aa: CASSTEPDSFNSPLHF; CDR3nt: TGTGCCAGCAGTACTGAGCCGGACAGCTTTAATTCACCCCTCCACTTT
v_gene: TRBV6-5; len: 15; d_gene: TRBD1; j_gene: TRBJ2-3; abundance: .; CDR3aa: CASSYGQGAIGTQYF; CDR3nt: TGTGCCAGCAGTTACGGACAGGGGGCAATTGGTACGCAGTATTTT
v_gene: TRBV6-5; len: 15; d_gene: TRBD1; j_gene: TRBJ1-6; abundance: .; CDR3aa: CASSYFARGVSPLHF; CDR3nt: TGTGCCAGCAGTTACTTCGCCAGGGGGGTTTCACCCCTCCACTTT
v_gene: TRBV28; len: 20; d_gene: TRBD2; j_gene: TRBJ2-3; abundance: .; CDR3aa: CASSFPTSGGNLPSTDTQYF; CDR3nt: TGTGCCAGCAGTTTTCCAACTAGCGGGGGGAACCTCCCCAGCACAGATACGCAGTATTTT
v_gene: TRBV19; len: 14; d_gene: TRBD1; j_gene: TRBJ2-1; abundance: .; CDR3aa: CASSTRTGYNEQFF; CDR3nt: TGTGCCAGTAGTACCCGGACAGGGTACAATGAGCAGTTCTTC
v_gene: TRBV4-1; len: 16; d_gene: TRBD1; j_gene: TRBJ2-3; abundance: .; CDR3aa: CASSHGDRASTDTQYF; CDR3nt: TGCGCCAGCAGCCATGGGGACAGGGCTAGCACAGATACGCAGTATTTT
v_gene: TRBV5-6; len: 11; d_gene: TRBD2; j_gene: TRBJ2-4; abundance: .; CDR3aa: CASSFGGIQYF; CDR3nt: TGTGCCAGCAGCTTCGGGGGGATTCAGTACTTC
v_gene: TRBV19; len: 12; d_gene: .; j_gene: TRBJ2-1; abundance: .; CDR3aa: CASSRERVEQFF; CDR3nt: TGTGCCAGTAGTAGGGAGCGTGTCGAGCAGTTCTTC
v_gene: TRBV5-4; len: 15; d_gene: TRBD2; j_gene: TRBJ2-1; abundance: .; CDR3aa: CASRSGTSGINEQFF; CDR3nt: TGTGCCAGCAGATCCGGGACTAGCGGGATCAATGAGCAGTTCTTC
v_gene: TRBV28; len: 13; d_gene: .; j_gene: TRBJ1-2; abundance: .; CDR3aa: CASSLEARNGYTF; CDR3nt: TGTGCCAGCAGTTTGGAAGCGAGGAATGGCTACACCTTC
v_gene: TRBV6-5; len: 15; d_gene: TRBD2; j_gene: TRBJ2-3; abundance: .; CDR3aa: CASTLAGTSTDTQYF; CDR3nt: TGTGCCAGCACCCTAGCGGGGACCAGCACAGATACGCAGTATTTT
v_gene: TRBV7-9; len: 13; d_gene: .; j_gene: TRBJ2-3; abundance: .; CDR3aa: CASSYRLADTQYF; CDR3nt: TGTGCCAGCAGCTATCGACTAGCAGATACGCAGTATTTT
v_gene: TRBV29-1; len: 12; d_gene: .; j_gene: TRBJ2-7; abundance: .; CDR3aa: CSVEDNSYEQYF; CDR3nt: TGCAGCGTTGAAGACAACTCCTACGAGCAGTACTTC
v_gene: TRBV30; len: 14; d_gene: .; j_gene: TRBJ2-6; abundance: .; CDR3aa: CAWNSGAGANVLTF; CDR3nt: TGTGCCTGGAACTCAGGGGCTGGGGCCAACGTCCTGACTTTC
v_gene: TRBV18; len: 16; d_gene: TRBD1; j_gene: TRBJ2-2; abundance: .; CDR3aa: CASSPGQGAGTGELFF; CDR3nt: TGTGCCAGCTCACCAGGGCAGGGGGCCGGCACCGGGGAGCTGTTTTTT
v_gene: TRBV28; len: 14; d_gene: .; j_gene: TRBJ2-7; abundance: many; CDR3aa: CASRPGTSSYEQYF; CDR3nt: TGTGCCAGCAGGCCAGGTACAAGCTCCTACGAGCAGTACTTC
v_gene: TRBV10-2; len: 14; d_gene: TRBD1; j_gene: TRBJ2-7; abundance: once; CDR3aa: CASKPGQGSNEQYF; CDR3nt: TGCGCCAGCAAGCCGGGACAGGGATCCAACGAGCAGTACTTC
v_gene: TRBV30; len: 13; d_gene: .; j_gene: TRBJ1-2; abundance: .; CDR3aa: CAWDGGTYFGYTF; CDR3nt: TGTGCCTGGGACGGAGGAACCTATTTCGGCTACACCTTC
v_gene: TRBV4-1; len: 16; d_gene: .; j_gene: TRBJ2-2; abundance: .; CDR3aa: CASSPQEGQNTGELFF; CDR3nt: TGCGCCAGCAGCCCCCAGGAGGGTCAGAACACCGGGGAGCTGTTTTTT
v_gene: TRBV27; len: 14; d_gene: TRBD2; j_gene: TRBJ2-1; abundance: .; CDR3aa: CASSFSSGGNEQFF; CDR3nt: TGTGCCAGCAGTTTCTCTAGCGGGGGAAATGAGCAGTTCTTC
v_gene: TRBV3-1/TRBV3-2; len: 17; d_gene: TRBD2; j_gene: TRBJ2-3; abundance: few; CDR3aa: CASSQSMPGLLSDTQYF; CDR3nt: TGTGCCAGCAGCCAAAGTATGCCGGGACTACTTTCAGATACGCAGTATTTT
v_gene: TRBV19; len: 12; d_gene: .; j_gene: TRBJ1-1; abundance: .; CDR3aa: CASSIGVAEAFF; CDR3nt: TGTGCCAGTAGTATCGGGGTTGCTGAAGCTTTCTTT
v_gene: TRBV28; len: 15; d_gene: .; j_gene: TRBJ1-4; abundance: .; CDR3aa: CASSPQRQAREKLFF; CDR3nt: TGTGCCAGCAGTCCTCAACGACAGGCAAGGGAAAAACTGTTTTTT
v_gene: TRBV2; len: 11; d_gene: .; j_gene: TRBJ2-1; abundance: many; CDR3aa: CASTAYNEQFF; CDR3nt: TGTGCCAGCACGGCCTACAATGAGCAGTTCTTC
v_gene: TRBV5-8; len: 15; d_gene: TRBD2; j_gene: TRBJ2-7; abundance: .; CDR3aa: CASSPRGGQSYEQYF; CDR3nt: TGTGCCAGCAGCCCACGCGGGGGGCAATCCTACGAGCAGTACTTC
v_gene: TRBV2; len: 15; d_gene: .; j_gene: TRBJ2-1; abundance: .; CDR3aa: CASSGFGPAGSLGFF; CDR3nt: TGTGCCAGCAGTGGGTTTGGGCCCGCCGGCAGTTTAGGGTTCTTC
v_gene: TRBV5-6; len: 15; d_gene: .; j_gene: TRBJ2-7; abundance: .; CDR3aa: CASQIRGNPGYEQYF; CDR3nt: TGTGCCAGCCAAATCCGGGGGAATCCGGGTTACGAGCAGTACTTC
v_gene: TRBV19; len: 12; d_gene: TRBD1; j_gene: TRBJ2-2; abundance: .; CDR3aa: CASSLDRARLFF; CDR3nt: TGTGCCAGTAGCCTCGACAGGGCTAGGCTGTTTTTT
v_gene: TRBV3-1/TRBV3-2; len: 15; d_gene: TRBD1; j_gene: TRBJ1-6; abundance: .; CDR3aa: CASSPRQGALSPLHF; CDR3nt: TGTGCCAGCAGCCCCCGACAGGGAGCCCTCTCACCCCTCCACTTT
v_gene: TRBV7-8; len: 17; d_gene: TRBD2; j_gene: TRBJ2-1; abundance: .; CDR3aa: CASSSPGLAGVGNEQFF; CDR3nt: TGTGCCAGCAGCTCTCCGGGACTAGCGGGAGTTGGCAATGAGCAGTTCTTC
v_gene: TRBV28; len: 12; d_gene: .; j_gene: TRBJ1-3; abundance: .; CDR3aa: CASSFGGNTIYF; CDR3nt: TGTGCCAGCAGTTTCGGTGGAAACACCATATATTTT
v_gene: TRBV5-6; len: 13; d_gene: TRBD1; j_gene: TRBJ1-2; abundance: few; CDR3aa: CASSWDSYDGYTF; CDR3nt: TGTGCCAGCAGCTGGGACAGCTACGACGGCTACACCTTC
v_gene: TRBV28; len: 12; d_gene: .; j_gene: TRBJ1-5; abundance: .; CDR3aa: CASSQVNQPQHF; CDR3nt: TGTGCCAGCAGTCAGGTGAATCAGCCCCAGCATTTT
v_gene: TRBV7-2; len: 16; d_gene: TRBD1; j_gene: TRBJ2-2; abundance: once; CDR3aa: CASSQTGTGLTGELFF; CDR3nt: TGTGCCAGCAGTCAAACCGGGACAGGGCTCACCGGGGAGCTGTTTTTT
v_gene: TRBV7-9; len: 12; d_gene: TRBD1; j_gene: TRBJ2-7; abundance: .; CDR3aa: CASSSLGQGPFF; CDR3nt: TGTGCCAGCAGCTCCCTCGGACAGGGGCCGTTCTTC
v_gene: TRBV7-6; len: 16; d_gene: .; j_gene: TRBJ1-1; abundance: .; CDR3aa: CASSLVADSWNTEAFF; CDR3nt: TGTGCCAGCAGCTTAGTTGCTGACAGCTGGAACACTGAAGCTTTCTTT